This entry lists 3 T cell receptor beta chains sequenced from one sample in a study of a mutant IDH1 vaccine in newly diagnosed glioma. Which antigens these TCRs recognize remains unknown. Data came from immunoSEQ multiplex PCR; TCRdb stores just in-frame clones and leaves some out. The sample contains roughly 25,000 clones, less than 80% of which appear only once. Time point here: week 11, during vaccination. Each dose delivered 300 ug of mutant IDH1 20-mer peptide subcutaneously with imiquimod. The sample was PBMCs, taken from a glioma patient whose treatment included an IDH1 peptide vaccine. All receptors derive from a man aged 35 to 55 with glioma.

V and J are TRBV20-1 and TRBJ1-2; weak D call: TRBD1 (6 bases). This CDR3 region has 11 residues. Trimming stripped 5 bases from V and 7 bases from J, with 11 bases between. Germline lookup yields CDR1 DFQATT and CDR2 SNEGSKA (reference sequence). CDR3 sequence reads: CSAEGGGGYTF. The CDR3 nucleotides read TGCAGTGCTGAAGGGGGTGGTGGCTACACCTTC.

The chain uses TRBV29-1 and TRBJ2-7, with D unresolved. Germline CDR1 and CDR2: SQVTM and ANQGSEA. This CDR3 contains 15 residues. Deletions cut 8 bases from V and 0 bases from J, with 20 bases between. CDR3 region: CSLSPPTESSYEQYF. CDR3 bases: TGCAGCCTCTCCCCCCCCACGGAGAGCTCCTACGAGCAGTACTTC.

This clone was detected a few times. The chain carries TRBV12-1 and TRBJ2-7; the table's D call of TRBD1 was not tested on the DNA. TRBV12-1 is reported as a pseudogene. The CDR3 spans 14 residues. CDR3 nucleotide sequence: TGTGCCAGCAGCTTTAGGACAGGGGGCAACGAGCAGTACGTC. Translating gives CASSFRTGGNEQYV.